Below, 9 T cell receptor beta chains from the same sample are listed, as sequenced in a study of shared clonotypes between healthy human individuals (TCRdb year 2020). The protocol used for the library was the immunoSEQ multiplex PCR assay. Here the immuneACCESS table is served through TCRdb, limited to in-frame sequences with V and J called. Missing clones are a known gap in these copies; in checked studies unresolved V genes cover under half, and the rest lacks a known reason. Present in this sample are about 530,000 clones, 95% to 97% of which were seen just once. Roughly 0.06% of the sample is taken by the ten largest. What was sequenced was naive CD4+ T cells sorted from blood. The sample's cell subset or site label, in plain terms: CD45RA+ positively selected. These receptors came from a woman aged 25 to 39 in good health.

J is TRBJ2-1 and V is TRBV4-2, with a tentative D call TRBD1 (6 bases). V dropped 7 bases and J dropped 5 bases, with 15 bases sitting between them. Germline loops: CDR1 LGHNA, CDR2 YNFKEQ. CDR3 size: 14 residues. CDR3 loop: CASTSPGAHNEQFF. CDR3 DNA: TGTGCCAGCACCAGCCCAGGGGCCCACAATGAGCAGTTCTTC.

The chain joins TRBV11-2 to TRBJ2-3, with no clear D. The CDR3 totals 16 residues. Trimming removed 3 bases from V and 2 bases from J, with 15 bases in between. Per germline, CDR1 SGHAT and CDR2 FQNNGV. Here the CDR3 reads CASSFRPGPLTDTQYF. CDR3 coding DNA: TGTGCCAGCAGCTTTCGGCCCGGCCCACTCACAGATACGCAGTATTTT.

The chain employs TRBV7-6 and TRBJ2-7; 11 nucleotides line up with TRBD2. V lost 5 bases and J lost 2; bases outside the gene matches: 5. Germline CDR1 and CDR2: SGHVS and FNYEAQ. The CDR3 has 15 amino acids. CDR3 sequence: CASSEGTSGAYEQYF. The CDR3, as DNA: TGTGCCAGCAGCGAAGGGACTAGCGGAGCCTACGAGCAGTACTTC.

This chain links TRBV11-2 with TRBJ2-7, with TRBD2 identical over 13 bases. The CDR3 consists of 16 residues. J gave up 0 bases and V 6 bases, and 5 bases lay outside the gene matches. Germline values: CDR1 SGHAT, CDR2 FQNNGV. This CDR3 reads CASSSGLAGRSYEQYF. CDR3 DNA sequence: TGTGCCAGCAGTTCGGGACTAGCGGGACGCTCCTACGAGCAGTACTTC.

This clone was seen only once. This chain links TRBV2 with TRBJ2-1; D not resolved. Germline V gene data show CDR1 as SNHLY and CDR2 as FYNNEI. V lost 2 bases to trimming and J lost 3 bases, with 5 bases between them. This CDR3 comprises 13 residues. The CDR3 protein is CASSENSYNEQFF. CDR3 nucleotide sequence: TGTGCCAGCAGTGAAAACAGCTACAATGAGCAGTTCTTC.

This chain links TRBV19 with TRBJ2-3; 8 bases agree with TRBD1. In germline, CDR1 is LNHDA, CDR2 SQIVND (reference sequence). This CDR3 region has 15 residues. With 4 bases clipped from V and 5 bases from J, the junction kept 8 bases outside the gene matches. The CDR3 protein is CASSTDRVDKDTQYF. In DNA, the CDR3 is TGTGCCAGTAGTACGGACAGGGTGGATAAAGATACGCAGTATTTT. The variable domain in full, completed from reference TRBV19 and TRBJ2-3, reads DGGITQSPKYLFRKEGQNVTLSCEQNLNHDAMYWYRQDPGQGLRLIYYSQIVNDFQKGDIAEGYSVSREKKESFPLTVTSAQKNPTAFYLCASSTDRVDKDTQYFGPGTRLTVL.

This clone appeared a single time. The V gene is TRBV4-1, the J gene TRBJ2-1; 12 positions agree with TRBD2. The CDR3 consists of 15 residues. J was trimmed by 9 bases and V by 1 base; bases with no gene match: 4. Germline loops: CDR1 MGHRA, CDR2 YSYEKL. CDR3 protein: CASSQGLAGVGEQFF. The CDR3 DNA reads TGCGCCAGCAGCCAAGGACTAGCGGGAGTGGGTGAGCAGTTCTTC.

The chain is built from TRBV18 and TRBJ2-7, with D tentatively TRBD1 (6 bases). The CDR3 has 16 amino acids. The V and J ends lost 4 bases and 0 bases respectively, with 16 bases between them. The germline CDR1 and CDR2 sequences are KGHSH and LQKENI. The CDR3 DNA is TGTGCCAGCTCACATTCGACGGGACACCTCTCCTACGAGCAGTACTTC. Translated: CASSHSTGHLSYEQYF.

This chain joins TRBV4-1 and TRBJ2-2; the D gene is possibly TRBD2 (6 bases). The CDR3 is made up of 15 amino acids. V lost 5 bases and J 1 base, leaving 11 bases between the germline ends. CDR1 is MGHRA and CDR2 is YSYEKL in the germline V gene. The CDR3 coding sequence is TGCGCCAGCAGCTCGGGACTCCTGAACACCGGGGAGCTGTTTTTT. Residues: CASSSGLLNTGELFF.